This TCR beta chain emerged from a study of human T cells and chemical hapten exposure. About the study: There were weekly diphenylcyclopropenone doses to the scalp for patients throughout the roughly 24-week study. DPC (0.01%) was patch tested on the upper back and read at 6 days. Study outcomes and limitations: Having alopecia, donors may respond immunologically unlike healthy people. TCRs exceeding a frequency of 1 in 1000 stayed unchanged under DPC sensitization.

This clonotype was seen repeatedly, ten times or more. Its antigen is not identified. The trim removed 7 bases at V and 9 bases at J, leaving 8 bases unmatched. The germline gives CDR1 SQVTM, CDR2 ANQGSEA. The CDR3 contains 12 residues. In TCRdb, the RACE reads were re-called with MiXCR into one record per CDR3 protein. The sample yields some 51,000 distinct CDR3 sequences, over 8% seen once. Time point specified: pre-sensitization, week 0. Treatment reported: therapeutic diphenylcyclopropenone sensitization with weekly scalp DPC. The rearrangement joins TRBV29-1 to TRBJ2-2; 7 bases fit TRBD1. The sample in question was whole blood, obtained in connection with sensitization to the hapten diphenylcyclopropenone (DPC). The receptor was derived from a woman aged 40 to 49 with alopecia areata. Some clones in this sample may be carry-over from other donors' samples. The CDR3 sequence: CSAARQGRELFF. In DNA form, the CDR3 reads TGCAGCGCGGCTAGACAGGGCAGGGAGCTGTTTTTT.